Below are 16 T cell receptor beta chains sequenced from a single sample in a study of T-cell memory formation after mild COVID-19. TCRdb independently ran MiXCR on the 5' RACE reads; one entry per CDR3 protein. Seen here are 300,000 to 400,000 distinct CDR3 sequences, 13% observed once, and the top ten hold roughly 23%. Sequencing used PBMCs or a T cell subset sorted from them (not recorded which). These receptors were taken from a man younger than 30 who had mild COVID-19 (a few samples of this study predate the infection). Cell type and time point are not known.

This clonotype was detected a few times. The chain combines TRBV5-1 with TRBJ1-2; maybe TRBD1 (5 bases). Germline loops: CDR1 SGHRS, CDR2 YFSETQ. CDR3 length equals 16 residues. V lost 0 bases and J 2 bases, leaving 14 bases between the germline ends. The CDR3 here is CASSLVPSRVNYGYTF. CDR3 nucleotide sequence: TGCGCCAGCAGCTTGGTACCCAGCAGGGTAAACTATGGCTACACCTTC. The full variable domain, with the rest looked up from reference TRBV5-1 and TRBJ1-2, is KAGVTQTPRYLIKTRGQQVTLSCSPISGHRSVSWYQQTPGQGLQFLFEYFSETQRNKGNFPGRFSGRQFSNSRSEMNVSTLELGDSALYLCASSLVPSRVNYGYTFGSGTRLTVV.

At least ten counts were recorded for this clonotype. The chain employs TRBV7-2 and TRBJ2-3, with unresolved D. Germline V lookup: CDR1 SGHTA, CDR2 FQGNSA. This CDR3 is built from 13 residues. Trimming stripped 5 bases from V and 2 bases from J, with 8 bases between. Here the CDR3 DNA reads TGTGCCAGCAGCCCCTACTTCACAGATACGCAGTATTTT. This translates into CASSPYFTDTQYF. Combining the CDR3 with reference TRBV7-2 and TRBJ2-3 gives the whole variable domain GAGVSQSPSNKVTEKGKDVELRCDPISGHTALYWYRQSLGQGLEFLIYFQGNSAPDKSGLPSDRFSAERTGGSVSTLTIQRTQQEDSAVYLCASSPYFTDTQYFGPGTRLTVL.

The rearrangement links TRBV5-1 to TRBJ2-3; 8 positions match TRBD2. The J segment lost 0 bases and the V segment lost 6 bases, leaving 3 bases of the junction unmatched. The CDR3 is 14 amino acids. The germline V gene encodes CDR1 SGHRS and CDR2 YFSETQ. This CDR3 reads CASNSGISTDTQYF. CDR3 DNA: TGCGCCAGCAATAGCGGGATTAGCACAGATACGCAGTATTTT.

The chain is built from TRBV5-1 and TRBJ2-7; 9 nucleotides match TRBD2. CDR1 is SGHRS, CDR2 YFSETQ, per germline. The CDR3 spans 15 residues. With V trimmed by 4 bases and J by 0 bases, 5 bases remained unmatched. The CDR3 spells CASSGSGGRSYEQYF. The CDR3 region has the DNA TGCGCCAGCAGCGGTAGCGGGGGCCGCTCCTACGAGCAGTACTTC.

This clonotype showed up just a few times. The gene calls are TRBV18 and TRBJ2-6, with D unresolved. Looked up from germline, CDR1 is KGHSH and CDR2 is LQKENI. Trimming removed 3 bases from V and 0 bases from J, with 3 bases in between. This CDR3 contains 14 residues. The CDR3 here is CASSPDSGANVLTF. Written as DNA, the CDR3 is TGTGCCAGCTCACCTGACTCTGGGGCCAACGTCCTGACTTTC.

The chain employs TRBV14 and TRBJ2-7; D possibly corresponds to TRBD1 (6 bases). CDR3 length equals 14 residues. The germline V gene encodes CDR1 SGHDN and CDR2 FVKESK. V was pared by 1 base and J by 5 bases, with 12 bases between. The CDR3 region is CASSQAGAANEQYV. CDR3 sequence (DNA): TGTGCCAGCAGCCAAGCAGGGGCCGCGAACGAGCAGTACGTC.

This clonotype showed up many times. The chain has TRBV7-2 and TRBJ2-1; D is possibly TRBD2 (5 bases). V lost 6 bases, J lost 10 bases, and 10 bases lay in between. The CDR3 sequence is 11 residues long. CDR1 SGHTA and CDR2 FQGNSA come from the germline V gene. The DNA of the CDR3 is TGTGCCAGCAGTCGGGGTGGCGAGCAGTTCTTC. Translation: CASSRGGEQFF.

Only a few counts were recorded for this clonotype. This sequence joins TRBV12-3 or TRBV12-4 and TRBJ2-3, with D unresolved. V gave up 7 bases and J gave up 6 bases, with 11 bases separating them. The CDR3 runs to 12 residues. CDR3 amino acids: CASTLMRDTQYF. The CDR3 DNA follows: TGTGCCAGCACGCTTATGAGGGATACGCAGTATTTT.

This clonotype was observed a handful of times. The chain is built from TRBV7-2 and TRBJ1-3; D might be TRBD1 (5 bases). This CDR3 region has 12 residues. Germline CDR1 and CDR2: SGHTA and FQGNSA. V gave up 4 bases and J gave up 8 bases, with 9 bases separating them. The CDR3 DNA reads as TGTGCCAGCAGCTATGGGGCGCACACCATATATTTT. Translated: CASSYGAHTIYF. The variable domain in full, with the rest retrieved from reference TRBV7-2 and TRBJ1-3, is GAGVSQSPSNKVTEKGKDVELRCDPISGHTALYWYRQSLGQGLEFLIYFQGNSAPDKSGLPSDRFSAERTGGSVSTLTIQRTQQEDSAVYLCASSYGAHTIYFGEGSWLTVV.

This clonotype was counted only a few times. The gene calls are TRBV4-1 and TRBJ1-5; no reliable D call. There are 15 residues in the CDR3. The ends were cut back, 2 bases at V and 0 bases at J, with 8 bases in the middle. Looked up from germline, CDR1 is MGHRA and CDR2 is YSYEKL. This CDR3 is CASSQQLNSNQPQHF. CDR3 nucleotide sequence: TGCGCCAGCAGCCAACAACTAAATAGCAATCAGCCCCAGCATTTT.

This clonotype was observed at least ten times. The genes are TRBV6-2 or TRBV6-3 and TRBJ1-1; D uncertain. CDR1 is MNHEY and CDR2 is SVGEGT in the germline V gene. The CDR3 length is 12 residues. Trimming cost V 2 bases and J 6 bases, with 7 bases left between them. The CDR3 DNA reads TGTGCCAGCAGTTACGGGAGGGCTGAAGCTTTCTTT. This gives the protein CASSYGRAEAFF.

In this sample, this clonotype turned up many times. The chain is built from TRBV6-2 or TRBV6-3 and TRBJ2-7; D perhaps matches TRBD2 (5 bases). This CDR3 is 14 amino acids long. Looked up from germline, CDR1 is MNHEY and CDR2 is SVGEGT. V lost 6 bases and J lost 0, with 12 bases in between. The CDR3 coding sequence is TGTGCCAGCAGCATCCAAGGGAGCTCCTACGAGCAGTACGTC. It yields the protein CASSIQGSSYEQYV.

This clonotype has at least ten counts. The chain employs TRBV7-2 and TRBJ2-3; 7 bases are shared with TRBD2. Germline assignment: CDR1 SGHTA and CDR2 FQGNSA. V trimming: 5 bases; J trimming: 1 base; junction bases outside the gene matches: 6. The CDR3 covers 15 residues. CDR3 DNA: TGTGCCAGCAGCCTCGGTGCGGGGGGCACAGATACGCAGTATTTT. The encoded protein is CASSLGAGGTDTQYF.

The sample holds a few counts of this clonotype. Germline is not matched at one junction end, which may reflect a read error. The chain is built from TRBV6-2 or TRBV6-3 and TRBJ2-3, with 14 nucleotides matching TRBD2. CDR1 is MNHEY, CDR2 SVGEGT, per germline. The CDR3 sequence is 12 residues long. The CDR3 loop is CASSPGLAGGEF. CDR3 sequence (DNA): TGTGCCAGCAGTCCCGGACTAGCGGGGGGAGAATTT.

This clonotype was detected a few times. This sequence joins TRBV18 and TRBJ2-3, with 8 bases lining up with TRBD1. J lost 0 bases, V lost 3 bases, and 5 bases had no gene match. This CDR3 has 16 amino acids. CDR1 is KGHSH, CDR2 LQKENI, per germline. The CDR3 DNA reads TGTGCCAGCTCACCGCCCAGGGGGCGTAGCACAGATACGCAGTATTTT. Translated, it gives CASSPPRGRSTDTQYF.

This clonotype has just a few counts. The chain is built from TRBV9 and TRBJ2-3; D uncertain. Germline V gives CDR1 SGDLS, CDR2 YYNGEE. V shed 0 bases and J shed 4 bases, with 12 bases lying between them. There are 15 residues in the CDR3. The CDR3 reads CASSVAPIVSDTQYF. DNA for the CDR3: TGTGCCAGCAGCGTAGCCCCCATCGTTTCAGATACGCAGTATTTT.